Reported below is one T cell receptor beta chain. Its antigen specificity is not known. No per-base quality is available; no much larger clone lies one base away. These data are taken from a study of blood T cell repertoires in COVID-19 (dated by TCRdb to about 2020). For the study in its entirety: Samples covering the acute and convalescent phases of COVID-19 were provided by collaborators in the United States, Italy and Spain. Deeply sampled blood TCRbeta repertoires from subjects exposed to, actively infected with, or recovered from COVID-19 were included in the dataset. The repertoires were made available in a free public database intended to serve as a resource for research on the immune response to SARS-CoV-2. The prospective study material was composed of cDNA or gDNA derived from T cells, B-cell-depleted T cells, or PBMCs. Samples came from the ongoing ImmuneRACE study (first 160 participants) plus 1,254 subjects from 6 global collaborators. HLA class I and class II types, where available, came from metadata supplied by the sample provider rather than from assay-based typing. Nearly every sample came with metadata listing a de-identified subject ID, COVID-19 status, age in years and sex.

Looking up the germline V gene (reference sequence) yields CDR1 MNHNY and CDR2 SVGAGI. Here V drops 8 bases and J drops 2 bases, and the junction holds 7 bases not matched to any gene. Measured from the cysteine to the phenylalanine, the CDR3 is 15 residues long. Here the CDR3 DNA is all that survives: 45 bases in frame from base 1. TCRbeta CDR3 regions were amplified from genomic DNA by means of the immunoSEQ Assay, a bias-controlled multiplex PCR. For the original study's pipeline: The number of nucleated cells in each sample was estimated by amplification of reference gene primers within the assay. To quantify the absolute abundance of each unique TCRbeta CDR3 rearrangement, sequence reads were collapsed and filtered. For each sample, productive Simpson clonality was calculated by taking the square root of Simpson's diversity index across productive rearrangements. The source is immuneACCESS, and TCRdb retained only in-frame sequences with V and J called. Part of the clones is not carried over; for the studies checked, unresolved V genes explain less than half of this, and the remainder is unexplained. The V and J calls and clone size come from that table; D and trimming were worked out from the DNA. The sample data list approximately 40,000 clones, and nearly 90% of these were observed just once. Of the sample, about 2% is held by the ten largest clones.

Each collaborating institution followed its own protocols to collect whole blood in K2EDTA tubes. For TCRbeta analysis, collaborator samples were shipped as frozen whole blood, as isolated PBMCs, or as DNA extracted from either sample type. What the work shows at the level of the full study, not this receptor alone: The quantity of clinical and demographic metadata differed by source and by participant and was supplied without curation.

Sequencing input: peripheral blood. The chain was built from TRBV6-6 and TRBJ1-3; 9 of the junction bases match TRBD1. This TCR came from a human donor in a cohort sampled during active COVID-19. The DNA reads as follows: TGTGCCAGCCGGGACAGGGATCGGCCTGGAAACACCATATATTTT. Translation gives CASRDRDRPGNTIYF.